Below, 15 T cell receptor beta chains from the same sample are listed, as sequenced in a study of T-cell memory formation after mild COVID-19. A single record per CDR3 protein comes from TCRdb applying MiXCR to the 5' RACE reads. In the table there are some 310,000 distinct CDR3 sequences, 20% to 25% of which are singletons. What was sequenced was PBMCs or a T cell subset sorted from them (not recorded which). The receptors shown here come from a man aged 18 to 30 who had mild COVID-19 (a few samples of this study predate the infection). Cell type and time point are not known.

The rearrangement uses TRBV6-5 and TRBJ1-6; no firm D call. V was pared by 6 bases and J by 9 bases, with 12 bases between. Germline CDR1 is MNHEY and CDR2 is SVGAGI. This CDR3 has 13 amino acids. The CDR3 nucleotides read TGTGCCAGCAGCCTCATGGAACGTTCACCCCTCCACTTT. This translates into CASSLMERSPLHF.

The rearrangement uses TRBV5-1 and TRBJ2-1; D uncertain. The germline V gene encodes CDR1 SGHRS and CDR2 YFSETQ. The CDR3 length is 14 residues. V was cut by 0 bases and J by 5 bases, with 9 bases left in between. CDR3 region: CASSLDLPNNEQFF. DNA for the CDR3: TGCGCCAGCAGCTTGGATCTCCCGAACAATGAGCAGTTCTTC.

The rearrangement links TRBV7-3 to TRBJ2-3; D might be TRBD1 (6 bases). V was cut by 5 bases and J by 9 bases, with 15 bases left in between. The CDR3 runs 13 residues. The V gene's germline CDR1 is SGHTA and CDR2 FQGTGA. CDR3 sequence: CASSLARDNTQYF. The CDR3 nucleotides are TGTGCCAGCAGCCTCGCCCGGGACAACACGCAGTATTTT.

The chain uses TRBV9 and TRBJ1-2; D is possibly TRBD1 (6 bases). Germline CDR1 is SGDLS and CDR2 is YYNGEE. Trimming removed 2 bases from V and 4 bases from J, with 18 bases in between. This CDR3 is built from 16 residues. CDR3 sequence reads: CASSVGGTQASYGYTF. DNA of the CDR3: TGTGCCAGCAGCGTCGGGGGGACACAGGCTAGCTATGGCTACACCTTC.

The chain employs TRBV29-1 and TRBJ2-1, with unresolved D. From germline, CDR1 is SQVTM and CDR2 ANQGSEA. This CDR3 contains 12 residues. V lost 6 bases and J 5 bases, leaving 11 bases between the germline ends. Here the CDR3 reads CSVCIYHNEQFF. The CDR3 region has the DNA TGCAGCGTGTGTATATACCACAATGAGCAGTTCTTC.

V is TRBV10-3 and J is TRBJ2-7, with a weak D call TRBD1 (5 bases). The CDR3 totals 14 residues. Germline V gene lookup returns CDR1 ENHRY and CDR2 SYGVKD. The V gene lost 4 bases and the J gene lost 2 bases, with 12 bases spanning the gap. DNA of the CDR3: TGTGCCATCAGTGGTTCACAGGTACCCTACGAGCAGTACTTC. Its protein product is CAISGSQVPYEQYF.

This clonotype occurred once. V gene TRBV5-1 combines with J gene TRBJ2-1, with a possible D match to TRBD1 (6 bases). Germline CDR1 reads SGHRS; CDR2 reads YFSETQ. The CDR3 is 13 residues long. The V end was cut by 5 bases, the J end by 9 bases, with 15 bases between. This CDR3 is CASRNRTGTEQFF. As DNA, the CDR3 is TGCGCCAGCAGAAACCGAACAGGGACTGAGCAGTTCTTC.

This clonotype was detected a few times. The genes are TRBV4-1 and TRBJ2-7; 7 bases line up with TRBD1. Germline assignment: CDR1 MGHRA and CDR2 YSYEKL. Unmatched junction bases numbered 6, after V lost 5 bases and J lost 2 bases. This CDR3 contains 14 residues. The CDR3 sequence is CASSTRQGAYEQYV. The CDR3 DNA reads as TGCGCCAGCAGCACCCGACAGGGTGCCTACGAGCAGTACGTC.

This chain links TRBV2 with TRBJ2-1; maybe TRBD2 (5 bases). CDR1 SNHLY and CDR2 FYNNEI come from the germline V gene. This CDR3 region has 12 residues. V dropped 5 bases and J dropped 5 bases, with 7 bases sitting between them. The CDR3 DNA is TGTGCCAGCAGTTACGGGAACAATGAGCAGTTCTTC. Its translation: CASSYGNNEQFF.

In this sample, this clonotype turned up many times. The chain uses TRBV4-3 and TRBJ2-3; TRBD2 might be the D (6 bases). The germline V gene encodes CDR1 LGHNA and CDR2 YSLEER. CDR3 length: 15 amino acids. V lost 6 bases, J lost 3 bases, and 16 bases lay in between. CDR3: CASRLGGASTDTQYF. CDR3 nucleotides: TGCGCCAGCAGACTGGGCGGGGCGAGTACAGATACGCAGTATTTT.

The table lists this clonotype with many counts. The gene calls are TRBV7-9 and TRBJ2-5, with D maybe TRBD2 (6 bases). In germline, CDR1 is SEHNR, CDR2 FQNEAQ (reference sequence). V gave up 5 bases and J gave up 4 bases, with 11 bases separating them. This CDR3 region has 13 residues. In DNA, the CDR3 is TGTGCCAGCAGCCAGGGACTTGGAGAGACCCAGTACTTC. Protein product: CASSQGLGETQYF. Together with reference TRBV7-9 and TRBJ2-5, the CDR3 gives the full variable domain: DTGVSQNPRHKITKRGQNVTFRCDPISEHNRLYWYRQTLGQGPEFLTYFQNEAQLEKSRLLSDRFSAERPKGSFSTLEIQRTEQGDSAMYLCASSQGLGETQYFGPGTRLLVL.

Only a few counts were recorded for this clonotype. The chain couples TRBV25-1 to TRBJ1-3, with D unresolved. CDR1 and CDR2 (germline): MGHDK, SYGVNS. CDR3 length equals 14 residues. Trimming cost V 3 bases and J 8 bases, with 14 bases left between them. CDR3 nucleotides: TGTGCCAGCAGTGATCGGGCCCCAGGAGACACCATATATTTT. Encoded protein: CASSDRAPGDTIYF.

This clonotype turned up a few times. The chain has TRBV27 and TRBJ2-3; D possibly uses TRBD1 or TRBD2 (5 bases each). Germline V gene lookup returns CDR1 MNHEY and CDR2 SMNVEV (reference sequence). This CDR3 has 16 amino acids. Trimming pared 2 bases from V and 6 bases from J, leaving 18 bases between. The CDR3 protein is CASSLSWGLGRDTQYF. The CDR3 DNA follows: TGTGCCAGCAGTTTAAGTTGGGGGTTAGGGCGCGATACGCAGTATTTT.

V usage is TRBV9 and J usage is TRBJ1-2; D gene uncertain. Germline V CDR1 and CDR2: SGDLS, YYNGEE. The germline V and J ends were trimmed by 4 bases and 1 base, with 14 bases remaining between them. The CDR3 consists of 15 residues. As DNA, the CDR3 is TGTGCCAGCAGCCAGCCCAGAGCTTATAACTATGGCTACACCTTC. It specifies CASSQPRAYNYGYTF.

The V call is TRBV7-2, the J call TRBJ1-1; 7 bases map to TRBD1. The V gene's germline CDR1 is SGHTA and CDR2 FQGNSA. After removal of 6 bases from V and 0 bases from J, the junction contained 7 bases not matched to a gene. This CDR3 is 15 amino acids long. DNA for the CDR3: TGTGCCAGCAGTACCCGGGACAGTCTGAACACTGAAGCTTTCTTT. Translated, it gives CASSTRDSLNTEAFF.